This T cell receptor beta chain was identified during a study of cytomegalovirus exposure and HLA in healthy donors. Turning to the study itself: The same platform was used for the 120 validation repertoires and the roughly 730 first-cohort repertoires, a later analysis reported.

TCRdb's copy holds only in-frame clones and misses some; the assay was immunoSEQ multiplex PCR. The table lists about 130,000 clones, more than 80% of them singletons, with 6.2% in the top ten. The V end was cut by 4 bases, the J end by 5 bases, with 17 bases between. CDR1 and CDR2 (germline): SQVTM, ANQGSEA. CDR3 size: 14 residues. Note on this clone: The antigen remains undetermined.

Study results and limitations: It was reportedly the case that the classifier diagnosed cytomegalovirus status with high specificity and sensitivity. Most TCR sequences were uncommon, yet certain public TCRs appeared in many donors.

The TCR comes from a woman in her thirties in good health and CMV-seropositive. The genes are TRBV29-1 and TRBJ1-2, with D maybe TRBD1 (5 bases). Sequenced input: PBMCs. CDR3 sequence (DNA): TGCAGCGTTGCCCCTGGGCAGGGCAAGTATGGCTACACCTTC. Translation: CSVAPGQGKYGYTF. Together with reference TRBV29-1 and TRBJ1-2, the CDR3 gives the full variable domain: SAVISQKPSRDICQRGTSLTIQCQVDSQVTMMFWYRQQPGQSLTLIATANQGSEATYESGFVIDKFPISRPNLTFSTLTVSNMSPEDSSIYLCSVAPGQGKYGYTFGSGTRLTVV.